This is a list of T cell receptor beta chains from one sample in a study of post-analysis software for immune sequencing data. TCRdb recomputed calls from the PCR reads with MiXCR, one row per CDR3 protein. This repertoire shows about 260,000 distinct CDR3 sequences, 35% to 45% found once; its top ten account for around 4.7%. Input material: blood. Source of these receptors: a girl between 5 and 17 years old with multiple sclerosis. CDR3s include the opening cysteine and the closing phenylalanine or tryptophan. Fields, in order: J gene, D gene, clone size, V gene, CDR3 DNA, CDR3 protein. D genes are given only for firm matches. Clone size is given for some rows only: seen once, a few or many times, or a class if the clone is expanded.

TRBJ2-1 TRBD1 many TRBV27 TGTGCCAGCAGTTTGGGGACAGGGAATGAGCAGTTCTTC CASSLGTGNEQFF
TRBJ2-5 . many TRBV5-1 TGCGCCAGCAGCAAAGGGGGGGCAGGTCCTTACCAAGAGACCCAGTACTTC CASSKGGAGPYQETQYF
TRBJ2-3 TRBD2 once TRBV20-1 TGCAGTGCTAAAGGTGGACTAGCGAGTCCAGATACGCAGTATTTT CSAKGGLASPDTQYF
TRBJ2-3 TRBD1 many TRBV20-1 TGCAGTGCTAGAGATGGGGCAGGGGGCGCAGATACGCAGTATTTT CSARDGAGGADTQYF
TRBJ1-5 TRBD1 . TRBV28 TGTGCCAGCAGAGCCGGGACAGGGTATAGCAATCAGCCCCAGCATTTT CASRAGTGYSNQPQHF
TRBJ1-1 . . TRBV5-1 TGCGCCAGCGCCGGTTATGCCCAGGGAAGTAACACTGAAGCTTTCTTT CASAGYAQGSNTEAFF
TRBJ1-5 . few TRBV3-1 TGTACCAGCAGCCAGGTTGGGACGAAGCCCCAGCATTTT CTSSQVGTKPQHF
TRBJ1-1 . . TRBV18 TGTGCCAGCTCACCCGGCACCCCGAACACTGAAGCTTTCTTT CASSPGTPNTEAFF
TRBJ2-3 TRBD2 few TRBV12-3/TRBV12-4 TGTGCCAGCAGGCCTAGGACTAGCGGGGGTAGGAGCACAGATACGCAGTATTTT CASRPRTSGGRSTDTQYF
TRBJ1-2 . many TRBV20-1 TGCAGTGCTAGTAGCCCCCATGGCTACACCTTC CSASSPHGYTF
TRBJ2-3 TRBD2 . TRBV27 TGTGCCAGCAGTTTATACCCACCGGGACTAGCAGCAGATACGCAGTATTTT CASSLYPPGLAADTQYF
TRBJ2-5 TRBD2 once TRBV20-1 TGCAGTGGGGTAGCGGGGGACCAAGAGACCCAGTACTTC CSGVAGDQETQYF
TRBJ2-3 TRBD2 many TRBV12-3/TRBV12-4 TGTGCCAGCAGTTGGACTAGCGTTCTCACAGATACGCAGTATTTT CASSWTSVLTDTQYF
TRBJ1-4 . many TRBV15 TGTGCCACCAGCAGACTAACTGCAACTAATGAAAAACTGTTTTTT CATSRLTATNEKLFF
TRBJ1-5 . few TRBV20-1 TGCAGTGCTAGAGAGGCAGGACGATATCAGCCCCAGCATTTT CSAREAGRYQPQHF
TRBJ2-7 . many TRBV7-3 TGTGCCAGCAGCTCCCTTAGCGGATACGAGCAGTACTTC CASSSLSGYEQYF
TRBJ2-3 . many TRBV10-1 TGCGCCAGCAGTGAGAAAACCGGGACGTATGCAGATACGCAGTATTTT CASSEKTGTYADTQYF
TRBJ2-7 TRBD1 few TRBV7-2 TGTGCCAGCAGCCCCCGGACAGGAGGCTCCTACGAGCAGTACTTC CASSPRTGGSYEQYF
TRBJ2-1 . many TRBV5-1 TGCGCCAGCAGCTTGGAAGGTAGCATCAATGAGCAGTTCTTC CASSLEGSINEQFF
TRBJ1-2 . once TRBV10-3 TGTGCCACCGGCCGAACTGAGAACTATGGCTACACCTTC CATGRTENYGYTF
TRBJ2-1 TRBD2 . TRBV6-5 TGTGCCAGCAGTTACGGTGGACTAGCGAGAGATGAGCAGTTCTTC CASSYGGLARDEQFF
TRBJ2-3 TRBD2 many TRBV7-9 TGTGTCAGCAGCTCCCTGGCGGGAGGGCGTGCAGATACGCAGTATTTT CVSSSLAGGRADTQYF
TRBJ2-3 TRBD2 many TRBV27 TGTGCCAGCAGTTTAGGGATGGGAGGGAGCACAGATACGCAGTATTTT CASSLGMGGSTDTQYF
TRBJ2-3 TRBD1 . TRBV5-1 TGCGCCAGCAGAGCCCAGGGGGAAGACACAGATACGCAGTATTTT CASRAQGEDTDTQYF
TRBJ2-3 TRBD2 many TRBV7-8 TGTGCCAGCAGCCTGAGAGTGCGGGAGGGCCGGACAGATACGCAGTATTTT CASSLRVREGRTDTQYF
TRBJ2-3 . . TRBV20-1 TGCAGTGCTAGAGATCCTAGGAGCACAGATACGCAGTATTTT CSARDPRSTDTQYF
TRBJ2-7 . . TRBV9 TGTGCCAGTAGCGCCGTGGCGGGAGAGCAGTACTTC CASSAVAGEQYF
TRBJ1-6 . many TRBV3-1 TGTGCCAGCAGCCAATCCTCCGGGACCGGCAATTCACCCCTCCACTTT CASSQSSGTGNSPLHF
TRBJ2-1 . many TRBV2 TGTGCCAGCAGTCGCTTATACAATGAGCAGTTCTTC CASSRLYNEQFF
TRBJ2-4 TRBD1 once TRBV7-4 TGTGCCAGCAGCTTATCAGGACAGGACGTAGCCAAAAACATTCAGTACTTC CASSLSGQDVAKNIQYF
TRBJ2-1 . many TRBV7-2 TGTGCCAGCAGCCATCACGGGGTTTCGGAGCAGTTCTTC CASSHHGVSEQFF
TRBJ2-1 . few TRBV19 TGTGCCAGTAGTATCCCGGACAGCCGCAATGAGCAGTTCTTC CASSIPDSRNEQFF
TRBJ2-1 . . TRBV5-6 TGTGCCAGCAGCAGTCTAGGGAACTCCTACAATGAGCAGTTCTTC CASSSLGNSYNEQFF
TRBJ1-4 . many TRBV4-1 TGCGCCAGCAGCCTAGTATGGGGTAATGAAAAACTGTTTTTT CASSLVWGNEKLFF
TRBJ1-1 TRBD1 many TRBV3-1 TGTGCCAGCAGCCAAGATACACAGGGGTGGGCTGAAGCTTTCTTT CASSQDTQGWAEAFF
TRBJ2-1 . few TRBV5-4 TGTGCCAGCAGCTTGGCTCGAACGACAGTCCACAATGAGCAGTTCTTC CASSLARTTVHNEQFF
TRBJ2-7 . few TRBV12-3/TRBV12-4 TGTGCCAGCAGTTTAGACGGAAGGGGGACGTACGAGCAGTACTTC CASSLDGRGTYEQYF
TRBJ2-3 TRBD2 many TRBV29-1 TGCAGCGGTGAAGGAGCGGGAGGGCCGAATACGCAGTATTTT CSGEGAGGPNTQYF
TRBJ1-5 . many TRBV12-3/TRBV12-4 TGTGCCAGCAGTTTACGGGGGGCGCAGGGGTCAGACGATCAGCCCCAGCATTTT CASSLRGAQGSDDQPQHF
TRBJ1-5 . once TRBV6-2/TRBV6-3 TGTGCCAGCAGTTGGAGCAATCAGCCCCAGCATTTT CASSWSNQPQHF
TRBJ1-1 . few TRBV7-6 TGTGCCAGCAGCTTAATGAAGACCACTGAAGCTTTCTTT CASSLMKTTEAFF
TRBJ1-6 . many TRBV6-6 TGTGCCAGCAGTTACGAACAGGGTTATAATTCACCCCTCCACTTT CASSYEQGYNSPLHF
TRBJ2-3 TRBD2 many TRBV11-2 TGTGCCAGCAGCCCCTTAGCGGGGGGGAGCACAGATACGCAGTATTTT CASSPLAGGSTDTQYF
TRBJ2-1 TRBD2 many TRBV5-8 TGTGCCAGCAGGCGGGGGGTTGAGCAGTTCTTC CASRRGVEQFF
TRBJ2-5 TRBD1 . TRBV20-1 TGCAGTGCTAGAGAAATCCGGGACAGGGAGGCCCAGTACTTC CSAREIRDREAQYF
TRBJ2-5 . many TRBV11-2 TGCGCCAGCAGTAGAGGGGAAGAGACCCAGTACTTC CASSRGEETQYF
TRBJ2-5 . many TRBV4-1 TGCGCCAGCAGCCAAGACCCGGGGCGAGAGACCCAGTACTTC CASSQDPGRETQYF
TRBJ2-5 . many TRBV7-8 TGTGCCAGCAGCTTAGTCGAACAAGAGACCCAGTACTTC CASSLVEQETQYF
TRBJ2-5 . . TRBV29-1 TGCAGCGTGGCCTTACAGGTCCAAGAGACCCAGTACTTC CSVALQVQETQYF
TRBJ1-5 TRBD1 many TRBV7-9 TGTGCCAGCAGCCCGGACAGGGATCATCAGCCCCAGCATTTT CASSPDRDHQPQHF
TRBJ2-7 TRBD1 . TRBV5-1 TGCGCCAGCACCCGGGACAGTCAGTACTACGAGCAGTACTTC CASTRDSQYYEQYF
TRBJ2-1 . many TRBV28 TGTGCCAGCAGTTCCCCAGGGAACCGATGGGATGAGCAGTTCTTC CASSSPGNRWDEQFF